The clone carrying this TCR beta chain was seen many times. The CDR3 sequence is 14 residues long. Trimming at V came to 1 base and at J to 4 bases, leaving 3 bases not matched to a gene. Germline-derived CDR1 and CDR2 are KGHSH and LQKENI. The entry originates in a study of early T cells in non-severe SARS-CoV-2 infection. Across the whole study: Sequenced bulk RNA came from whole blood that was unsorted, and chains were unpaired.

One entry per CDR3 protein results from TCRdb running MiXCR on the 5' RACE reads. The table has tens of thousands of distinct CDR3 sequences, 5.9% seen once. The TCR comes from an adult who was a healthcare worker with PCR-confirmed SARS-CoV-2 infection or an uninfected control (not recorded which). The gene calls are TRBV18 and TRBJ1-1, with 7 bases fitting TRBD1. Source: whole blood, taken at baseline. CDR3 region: CASSPQGASTEAFF. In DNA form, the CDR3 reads TGTGCCAGCTCACCACAGGGGGCGAGCACTGAAGCTTTCTTT.